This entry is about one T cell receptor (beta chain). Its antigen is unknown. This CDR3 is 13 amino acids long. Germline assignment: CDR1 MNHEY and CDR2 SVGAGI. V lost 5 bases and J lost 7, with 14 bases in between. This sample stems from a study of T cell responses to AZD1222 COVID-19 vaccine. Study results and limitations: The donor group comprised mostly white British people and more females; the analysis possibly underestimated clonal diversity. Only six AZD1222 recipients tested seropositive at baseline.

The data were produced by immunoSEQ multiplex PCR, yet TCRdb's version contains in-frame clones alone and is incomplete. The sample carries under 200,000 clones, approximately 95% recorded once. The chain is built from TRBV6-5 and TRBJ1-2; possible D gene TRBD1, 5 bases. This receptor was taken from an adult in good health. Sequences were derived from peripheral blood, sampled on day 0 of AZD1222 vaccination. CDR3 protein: CASSKGLHSGYTF. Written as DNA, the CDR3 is TGTGCCAGCAGTAAGGGACTTCATTCTGGCTACACCTTC.